This T cell receptor (beta chain) was retrieved from a study of blood T cell repertoires in COVID-19. Study information: Whether acute or convalescent, the COVID-19 samples came from the United States, Italy and Spain.

Germline V gene lookup returns CDR1 LGHNA and CDR2 YSLEER. V lost 1 base, J lost 4 bases, and 13 bases lay in between. This CDR3 has 15 amino acids. As originally analysed: The authors estimated nucleated cell counts from reference gene primer amplification. Assay: immunoSEQ multiplex PCR; the TCRdb copy retains only in-frame clones and omits some. The V and J calls and clone size are taken from that table; D and trimming were inferred from the DNA. The data show just over 50,000 clones, roughly 84% seen once. The chain carries TRBV4-3 and TRBJ2-5, with D possibly matching TRBD1 (6 bases). Source material: peripheral blood. This sequence was found in an elderly man with active COVID-19. The chain's CDR3 is CASSQGTGIIETQYF. CDR3 sequence (DNA): TGCGCCAGCAGCCAAGGTACAGGGATAATAGAGACCCAGTACTTC.